The 15 T cell receptor beta chains below all came from one sample that was sequenced in a study of cytomegalovirus exposure and HLA in healthy donors. It was with 60 Vbeta and 13 Jbeta primers that the PCR ran. Clones were sequenced by immunoSEQ multiplex PCR, and TCRdb holds only the in-frame ones, with some missing. The sample consists of 150,000 to 200,000 clones, about 87% of them appearing once. Sequenced input: PBMCs. The source of these receptors is a woman under 30 in good health and CMV-seronegative.

DNA for the CDR3: TGTGCCAGCAGCACAGCAGGGGCGGAACAAGAGACCCAGTACTTC. Its protein product is CASSTAGAEQETQYF. This sequence joins TRBV9 and TRBJ2-5; the D gene is possibly TRBD1 (6 bases). CDR3 size: 15 residues. The ends were cut back, 4 bases at V and 2 bases at J, with 15 bases in the middle. Germline V gene data show CDR1 as SGDLS and CDR2 as YYNGEE.

The chain has TRBV30 and TRBJ1-3; D uncertain. CDR3 length: 13 residues. V shed 5 bases and J shed 4 bases, with 12 bases lying between them. Germline-derived CDR1 and CDR2 are GTSNPN and SVGIG (reference sequence). The CDR3 region is CAWGGVGGNTIYF. The CDR3 DNA reads as TGTGCCTGGGGCGGGGTGGGGGGAAACACCATATATTTT.

The V gene is TRBV28, the J gene TRBJ1-1, with 8 bases aligning to TRBD1. Germline V gene data show CDR1 as MDHEN and CDR2 as SYDVKM. CDR3 length: 15 residues. Trimming removed 7 bases from V and 1 base from J; junction bases left unmatched: 8. The chain's CDR3 is CASTNPGTGNTEAFF. Written as DNA, the CDR3 is TGTGCCAGCACCAACCCCGGGACAGGGAACACTGAAGCTTTCTTT.

The chain employs TRBV28 and TRBJ1-2; 9 nucleotides align to TRBD1. Per germline, CDR1 MDHEN and CDR2 SYDVKM. This CDR3 region has 14 residues. Trimming removed 2 bases from V and 7 bases from J; junction bases left unmatched: 5. Here the CDR3 reads CASSLTGGPGGYTF. The DNA for the CDR3 is TGTGCCAGCAGTTTAACAGGGGGCCCGGGTGGCTACACCTTC.

This rearrangement joins TRBV5-4 to TRBJ1-3, with D perhaps TRBD1 (6 bases). The CDR3 runs to 15 residues. Germline CDR1 and CDR2: SGHNT and YYREEE (reference sequence). Between the trimmed V and J ends, which lost 5 bases and 0 bases, there was a span of 12 bases. CDR3 nucleotides: TGTGCCAGCAGGAAGGGGGTACACTCTGGAAACACCATATATTTT. Residues: CASRKGVHSGNTIYF.

The sample holds one count of this clone. The rearrangement links TRBV2 to TRBJ1-4; 9 bases are a match to TRBD1. CDR3 length equals 14 residues. Unmatched junction bases numbered 4, after V lost 6 bases and J lost 5 bases. Germline CDR1 is SNHLY and CDR2 is FYNNEI. The chain's CDR3 is CASRAGTGNEKLFF. CDR3 sequence (DNA): TGTGCCAGCAGGGCCGGGACAGGGAATGAAAAACTGTTTTTT.

The CDR3 DNA sequence: TGTGCCAGCAGCTTAGTTTCCGGGACTGTGTCCTACGAGCAGTACTTC. Amino acid sequence: CASSLVSGTVSYEQYF. The chain has TRBV7-2 and TRBJ2-7; possible D gene TRBD2, 6 bases. Looked up from germline, CDR1 is SGHTA and CDR2 is FQGNSA. Trimming removed 1 base from V and 1 base from J, with 14 bases in between. The CDR3 spans 16 residues. The whole variable domain, filled in from reference TRBV7-2 and TRBJ2-7, reads GAGVSQSPSNKVTEKGKDVELRCDPISGHTALYWYRQSLGQGLEFLIYFQGNSAPDKSGLPSDRFSAERTGGSVSTLTIQRTQQEDSAVYLCASSLVSGTVSYEQYFGPGTRLTVT.

The CDR3 sequence is CASIDGWNTGELFF. The DNA of the CDR3 is TGTGCCAGCATAGACGGGTGGAACACCGGGGAGCTGTTTTTT. The V and J genes are TRBV5-6 and TRBJ2-2; D is unresolved. Trimming pared 6 bases from V and 1 base from J, leaving 10 bases between. This CDR3 contains 14 residues. From germline, CDR1 is SGHDT and CDR2 YYEEEE.

The chain carries TRBV10-3 and TRBJ2-6; D gene unclear. This CDR3 comprises 17 residues. The V end was cut by 2 bases, the J end by 0 bases, with 11 bases between. The germline gives CDR1 ENHRY, CDR2 SYGVKD. CDR3 sequence reads: CAISETPPPSGANVLTF. CDR3 DNA sequence: TGTGCCATCAGTGAGACTCCCCCCCCCTCTGGGGCCAACGTCCTGACTTTC.

V and J are TRBV6-5 and TRBJ1-4; 10 nucleotides agree with TRBD1. V trimming: 0 bases; J trimming: 8 bases; junction bases outside the gene matches: 3. CDR3 size: 15 residues. Germline values: CDR1 MNHEY, CDR2 SVGAGI. Written as DNA, the CDR3 is TGTGCCAGCAGTTACTCGACAGGGGGCGACGAAAAACTGTTTTTT. Its protein product is CASSYSTGGDEKLFF.

The table lists this clone with a count of one. This chain connects TRBV28 to TRBJ1-5; TRBD1 aligns across 7 bases. The CDR3 is made up of 15 amino acids. Germline V gene data show CDR1 as MDHEN and CDR2 as SYDVKM. With V trimmed by 6 bases and J by 7 bases, 12 bases remained unmatched. As DNA, the CDR3 is TGTGCCAGCAGACATACGCAGGGGGAATGGCAGCCCCAGCATTTT. Encoded protein: CASRHTQGEWQPQHF.

This clone was seen more than once but under ten times. The gene calls are TRBV2 and TRBJ2-1, with D tentatively TRBD1 (6 bases). The CDR3 is 14 amino acids. Germline lookup yields CDR1 SNHLY and CDR2 FYNNEI. Trimming stripped 7 bases from V and 3 bases from J, with 13 bases between. The CDR3 DNA follows: TGTGCCAGCAAAGAGGACAGCCTCTACAATGAGCAGTTCTTC. Translated, it gives CASKEDSLYNEQFF.

The rearrangement uses TRBV5-1 and TRBJ2-1; TRBD1 matches 7 bases. In germline, CDR1 is SGHRS, CDR2 YFSETQ. The CDR3 extends over 12 amino acids. The V gene end was trimmed by 5 bases and the J gene end by 8 bases; junction bases not matched to a gene: 4. CDR3 DNA sequence: TGCGCCAGCAGTCGGGACAGCTATGAGCAGTTCTTC. This translates into CASSRDSYEQFF.

The chain carries TRBV7-9 and TRBJ2-3; 9 positions agree with TRBD1. CDR1 is SEHNR, CDR2 FQNEAQ, per germline (reference sequence). With V trimmed by 5 bases and J by 5 bases, 8 bases remained unmatched. The CDR3 runs 15 residues. The CDR3 nucleotides read TGTGCCAGCAGCCACAGGGGGCAGTTATTAGATACGCAGTATTTT. Amino acids: CASSHRGQLLDTQYF.

This clone was detected once. The J gene is TRBJ2-1, the V gene TRBV6-5; TRBD2 is a possible D gene (6 bases). The CDR3 runs 13 residues. Germline CDR1 MNHEY, CDR2 SVGAGI. V was clipped by 8 bases and J by 15 bases, with 23 bases between them. The CDR3, as DNA: TGTGCCAGCCTACCCCTGAGGGCGGGGCCCGCGTTCTTC. Its protein product is CASLPLRAGPAFF.